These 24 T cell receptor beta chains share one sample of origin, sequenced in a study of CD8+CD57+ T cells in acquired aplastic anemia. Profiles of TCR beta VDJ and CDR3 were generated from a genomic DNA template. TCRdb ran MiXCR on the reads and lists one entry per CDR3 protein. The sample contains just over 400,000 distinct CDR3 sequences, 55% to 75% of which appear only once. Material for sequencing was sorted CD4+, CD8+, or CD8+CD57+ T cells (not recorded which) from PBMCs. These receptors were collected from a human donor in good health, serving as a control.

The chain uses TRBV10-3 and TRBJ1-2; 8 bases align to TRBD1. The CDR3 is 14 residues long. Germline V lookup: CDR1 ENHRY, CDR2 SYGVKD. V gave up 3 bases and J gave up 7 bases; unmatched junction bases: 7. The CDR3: CAISDEGQEVGYTF. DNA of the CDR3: TGTGCCATCAGTGATGAGGGACAGGAGGTTGGCTACACCTTC.

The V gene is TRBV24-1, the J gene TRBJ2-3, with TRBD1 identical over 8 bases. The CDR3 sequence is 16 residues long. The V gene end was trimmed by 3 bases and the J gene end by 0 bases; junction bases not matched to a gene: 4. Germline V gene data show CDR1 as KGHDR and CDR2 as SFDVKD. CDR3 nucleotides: TGTGCCACCAGTGATCGGGGACAGGACAGCACAGATACGCAGTATTTT. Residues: CATSDRGQDSTDTQYF.

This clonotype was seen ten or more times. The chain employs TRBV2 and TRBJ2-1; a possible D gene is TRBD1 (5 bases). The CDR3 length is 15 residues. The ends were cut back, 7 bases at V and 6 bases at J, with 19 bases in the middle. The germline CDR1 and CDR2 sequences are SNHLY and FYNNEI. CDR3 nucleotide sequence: TGTGCCAGCATGTGGGGCCAAGGCATTGGCAATGAGCAGTTCTTC. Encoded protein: CASMWGQGIGNEQFF. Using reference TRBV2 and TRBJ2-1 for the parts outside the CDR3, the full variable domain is EPEVTQTPSHQVTQMGQEVILRCVPISNHLYFYWYRQILGQKVEFLVSFYNNEISEKSEIFDDQFSVERPDGSNFTLKIRSTKLEDSAMYFCASMWGQGIGNEQFFGPGTRLTVL.

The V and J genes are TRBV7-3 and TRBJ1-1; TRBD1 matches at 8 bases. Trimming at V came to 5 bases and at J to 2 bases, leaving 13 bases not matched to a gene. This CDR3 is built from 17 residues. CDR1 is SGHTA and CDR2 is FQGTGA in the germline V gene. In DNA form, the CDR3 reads TGTGCCAGCAGCGCCTTCGGGGCAGGGGGCCCAAACACTGAAGCTTTCTTT. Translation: CASSAFGAGGPNTEAFF.

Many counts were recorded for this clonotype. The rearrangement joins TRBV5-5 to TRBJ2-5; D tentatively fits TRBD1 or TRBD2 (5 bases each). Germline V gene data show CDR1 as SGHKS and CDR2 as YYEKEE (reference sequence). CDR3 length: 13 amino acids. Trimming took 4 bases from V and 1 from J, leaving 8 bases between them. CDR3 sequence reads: CASSKGPQETQYF. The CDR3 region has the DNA TGTGCCAGCAGCAAGGGACCCCAAGAGACCCAGTACTTC. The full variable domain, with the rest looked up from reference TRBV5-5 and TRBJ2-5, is DAGVTQSPTHLIKTRGQQVTLRCSPISGHKSVSWYQQVLGQGPQFIFQYYEKEERGRGNFPDRFSARQFPNYSSELNVNALLLGDSALYLCASSKGPQETQYFGPGTRLLVL.

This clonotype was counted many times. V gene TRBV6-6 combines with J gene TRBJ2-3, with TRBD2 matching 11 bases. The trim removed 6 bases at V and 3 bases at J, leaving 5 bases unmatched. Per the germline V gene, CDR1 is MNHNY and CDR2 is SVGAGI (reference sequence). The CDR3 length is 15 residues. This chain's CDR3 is CASRTSGGETDTQYF. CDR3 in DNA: TGTGCCAGCAGAACTAGCGGGGGAGAAACAGATACGCAGTATTTT.

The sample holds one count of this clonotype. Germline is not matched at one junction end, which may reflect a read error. The chain's CDR3 is CSATPGHSPFHF. CDR3 coding DNA: TGCAGTGCTACACCGGGGCATTCACCCTTCCACTTT. The chain employs TRBV20-1 and TRBJ1-6, with D possibly matching TRBD1 (5 bases). Germline CDR1 and CDR2: DFQATT and SNEGSKA (reference sequence). The CDR3 is made up of 12 amino acids.

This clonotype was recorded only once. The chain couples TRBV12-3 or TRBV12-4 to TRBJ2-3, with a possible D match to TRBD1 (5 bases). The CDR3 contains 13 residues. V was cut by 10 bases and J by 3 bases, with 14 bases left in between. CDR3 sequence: CATRTLGTDTQYF. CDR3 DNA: TGTGCCACCAGGACACTGGGGACAGATACGCAGTATTTT.

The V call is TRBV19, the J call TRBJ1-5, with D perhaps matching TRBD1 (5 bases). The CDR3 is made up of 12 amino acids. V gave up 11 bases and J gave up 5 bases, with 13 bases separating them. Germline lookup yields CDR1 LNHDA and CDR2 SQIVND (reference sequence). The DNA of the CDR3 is TGTGCCGGAGGGGTAGGAGATCAGCCCCAGCATTTT. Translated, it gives CAGGVGDQPQHF.

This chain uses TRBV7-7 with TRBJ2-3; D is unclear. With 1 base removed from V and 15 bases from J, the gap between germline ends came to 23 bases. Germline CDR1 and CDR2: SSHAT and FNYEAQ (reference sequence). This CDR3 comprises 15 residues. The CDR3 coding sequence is TGTGCCAGCAGCTTAGACAGATCACAAAAGACCCAGTACTATTTT. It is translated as CASSLDRSQKTQYYF.

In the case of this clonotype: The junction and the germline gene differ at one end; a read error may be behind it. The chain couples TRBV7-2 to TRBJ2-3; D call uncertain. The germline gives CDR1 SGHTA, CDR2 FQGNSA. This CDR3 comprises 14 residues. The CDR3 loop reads CASSMSSEAQKTQF. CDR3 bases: TGTGCCAGCAGCATGTCCAGCGAGGCACAAAAGACCCAGTTT. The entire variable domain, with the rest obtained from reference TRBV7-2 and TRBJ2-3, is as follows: GAGVSQSPSNKVTEKGKDVELRCDPISGHTALYWYRQSLGQGLEFLIYFQGNSAPDKSGLPSDRFSAERTGGSVSTLTIQRTQQEDSAVYLCASSMSSEAQKTQFGPGTRLTVL.

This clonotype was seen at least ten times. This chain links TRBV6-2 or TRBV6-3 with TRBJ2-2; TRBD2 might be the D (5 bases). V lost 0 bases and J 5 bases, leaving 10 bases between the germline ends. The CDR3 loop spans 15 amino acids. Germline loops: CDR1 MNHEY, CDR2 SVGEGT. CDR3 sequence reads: CASSYSRRQTGELFF. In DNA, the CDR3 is TGTGCCAGCAGTTACTCGAGGAGGCAAACCGGGGAGCTGTTTTTT.

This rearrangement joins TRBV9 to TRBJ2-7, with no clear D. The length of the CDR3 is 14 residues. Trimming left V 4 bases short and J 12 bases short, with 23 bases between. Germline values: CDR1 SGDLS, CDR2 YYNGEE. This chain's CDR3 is CASSIDTLKHSLYF. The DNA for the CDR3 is TGTGCCAGCAGCATCGACACCTTGAAGCATTCTTTGTACTTC.

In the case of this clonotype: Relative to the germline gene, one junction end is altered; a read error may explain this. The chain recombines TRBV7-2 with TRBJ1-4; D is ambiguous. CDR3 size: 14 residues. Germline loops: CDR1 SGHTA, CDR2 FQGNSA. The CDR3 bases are TGCGCCAGCAACTTAAGTCGGGATCATGAAAAACTGTTTTTT. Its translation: CASNLSRDHEKLFF.

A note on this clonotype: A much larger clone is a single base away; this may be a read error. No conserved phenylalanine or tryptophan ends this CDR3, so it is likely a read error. Written as DNA, the CDR3 is TGCGCCAGCAGCCCCCATCAGGGAAGGGCTGGGGAGACCCAGTACTCC. This codes for CASSPHQGRAGETQYS. This rearrangement joins TRBV4-3 to TRBJ2-5; tentative D call: TRBD1 (5 bases). Trimming removed 4 bases at V and 5 bases at J, with 20 bases between. CDR1 and CDR2 from the germline V gene are LGHNA and YSLEER. There are 16 residues in the CDR3.

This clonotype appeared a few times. CDR3 coding DNA: TGTGCCAGCAGTTACTCGGGGCTCTATGGCTACACCTTC. It codes for CASSYSGLYGYTF. The J gene is TRBJ1-2, the V gene TRBV6-5; D is possibly TRBD1 (5 bases). The germline CDR1 and CDR2 sequences are MNHEY and SVGAGI. Trimming took 0 bases from V and 4 from J, leaving 6 bases between them. This CDR3 comprises 13 residues.

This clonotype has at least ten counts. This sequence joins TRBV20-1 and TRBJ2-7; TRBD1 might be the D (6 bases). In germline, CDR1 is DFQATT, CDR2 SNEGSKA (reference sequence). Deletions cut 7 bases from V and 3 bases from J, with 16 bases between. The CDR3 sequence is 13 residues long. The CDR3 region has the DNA TGCAGTGTTAGCCGGGACATGCACTACGAGCAGTACTTC. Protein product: CSVSRDMHYEQYF.

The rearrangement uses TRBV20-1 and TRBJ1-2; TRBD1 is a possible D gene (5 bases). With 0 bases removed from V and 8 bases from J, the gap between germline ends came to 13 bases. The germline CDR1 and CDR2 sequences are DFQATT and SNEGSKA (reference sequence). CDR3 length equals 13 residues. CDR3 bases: TGCAGTGCTAGAGAAGGGGCAGGGAGGGGCTACACCTTC. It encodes CSAREGAGRGYTF.

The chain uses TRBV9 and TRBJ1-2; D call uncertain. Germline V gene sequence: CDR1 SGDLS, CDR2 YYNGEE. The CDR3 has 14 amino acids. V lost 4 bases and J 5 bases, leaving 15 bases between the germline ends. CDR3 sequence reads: CASSLPMLLYGYTF. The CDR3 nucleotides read TGTGCCAGCAGCCTGCCTATGTTGCTGTATGGCTACACCTTC.

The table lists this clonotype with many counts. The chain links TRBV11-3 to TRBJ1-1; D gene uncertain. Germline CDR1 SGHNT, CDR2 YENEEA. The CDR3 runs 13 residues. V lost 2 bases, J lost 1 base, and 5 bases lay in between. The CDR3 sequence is CASSLHRNTEAFF. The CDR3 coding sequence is TGTGCCAGCAGCTTACACCGGAACACTGAAGCTTTCTTT.

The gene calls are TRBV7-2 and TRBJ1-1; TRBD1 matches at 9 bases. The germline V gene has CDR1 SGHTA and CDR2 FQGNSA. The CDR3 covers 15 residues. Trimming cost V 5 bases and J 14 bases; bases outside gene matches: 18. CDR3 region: CASSHRDRVEQYFFF. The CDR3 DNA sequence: TGTGCCAGCAGCCACAGGGACAGGGTCGAGCAGTACTTCTTCTTT.

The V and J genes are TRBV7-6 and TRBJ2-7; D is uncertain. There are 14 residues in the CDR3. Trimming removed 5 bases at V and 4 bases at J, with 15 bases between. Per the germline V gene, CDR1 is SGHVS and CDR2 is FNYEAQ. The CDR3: CASSPSVRLYEQYF. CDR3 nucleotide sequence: TGTGCCAGCAGCCCATCTGTGCGGCTTTACGAGCAGTACTTC.

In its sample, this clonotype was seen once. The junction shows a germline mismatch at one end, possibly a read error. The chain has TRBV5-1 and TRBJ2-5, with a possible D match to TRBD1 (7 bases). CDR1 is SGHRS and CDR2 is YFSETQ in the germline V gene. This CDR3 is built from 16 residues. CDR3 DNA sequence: TGTGCCAGCAGCTTAGACCGTGACCAGGGGGGAGAGACCCAGTACTTC. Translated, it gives CASSLDRDQGGETQYF.

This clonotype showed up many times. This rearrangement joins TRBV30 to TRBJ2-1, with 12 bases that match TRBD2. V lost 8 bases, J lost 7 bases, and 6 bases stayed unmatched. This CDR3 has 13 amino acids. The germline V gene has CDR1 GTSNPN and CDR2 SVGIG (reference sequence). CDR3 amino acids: CAGTSGGFNEQFF. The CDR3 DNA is TGTGCCGGCACTAGCGGGGGGTTTAATGAGCAGTTCTTC.